This TCR beta chain was retrieved from a study of shared clonotypes between healthy human individuals. Naive CD8 cells comprised CD45RO-negative, CCR7-positively selected cells, excluding terminally differentiated effector memory CD45RA+ cells. Each donor was a Caucasian adult residing in Nashville, Tennessee. Over several immunoSEQ plates, each subset's genomic DNA was distributed in even portions. TCRdb's copy holds only in-frame clones and misses some; the assay was immunoSEQ multiplex PCR. Of about 590,000 clones detected, roughly 95% appear once; the ten largest clones hold 0.11%. V lost 8 bases, J lost 6 bases, and 10 bases lay in between. CDR1 and CDR2 (germline): WNHNN, SYGVQD (reference sequence). The CDR3 spans 12 residues.

The chain has TRBV10-1 and TRBJ2-2; D ambiguous. Sequencing was carried out using naive CD8+ T cells sorted from blood. The clonotype was recovered from a woman aged 25-40 years in good health. CDR3 protein: CASEAASGELFF. As DNA, the CDR3 is TGCGCCAGCGAGGCGGCGTCCGGGGAGCTGTTTTTT.